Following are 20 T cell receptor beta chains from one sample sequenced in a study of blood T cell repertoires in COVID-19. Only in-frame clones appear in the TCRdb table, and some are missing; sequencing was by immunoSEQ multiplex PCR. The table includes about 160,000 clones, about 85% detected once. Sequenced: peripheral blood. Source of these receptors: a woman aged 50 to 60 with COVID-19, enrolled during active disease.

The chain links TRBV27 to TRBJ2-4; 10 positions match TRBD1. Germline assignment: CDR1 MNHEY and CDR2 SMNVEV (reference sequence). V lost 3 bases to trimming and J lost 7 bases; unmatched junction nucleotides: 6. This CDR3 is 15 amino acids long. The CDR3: CASSLAGQGRNIQYF. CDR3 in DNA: TGTGCCAGCAGTTTGGCGGGACAGGGGAGGAACATTCAGTACTTC.

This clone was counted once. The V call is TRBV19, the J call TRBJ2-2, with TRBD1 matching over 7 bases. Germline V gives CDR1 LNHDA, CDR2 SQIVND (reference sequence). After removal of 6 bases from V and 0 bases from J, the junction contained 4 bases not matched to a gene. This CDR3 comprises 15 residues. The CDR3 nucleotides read TGTGCCAGTAGAACCGGGACAGCGAACACCGGGGAGCTGTTTTTT. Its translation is CASRTGTANTGELFF.

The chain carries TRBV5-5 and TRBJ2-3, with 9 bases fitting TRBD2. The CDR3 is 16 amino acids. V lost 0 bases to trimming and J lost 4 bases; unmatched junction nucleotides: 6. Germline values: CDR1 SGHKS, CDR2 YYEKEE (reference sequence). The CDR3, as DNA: TGTGCCAGCAGCTTGGCTGCGGGGGGGCCGCCAGATACGCAGTATTTT. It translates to CASSLAAGGPPDTQYF.

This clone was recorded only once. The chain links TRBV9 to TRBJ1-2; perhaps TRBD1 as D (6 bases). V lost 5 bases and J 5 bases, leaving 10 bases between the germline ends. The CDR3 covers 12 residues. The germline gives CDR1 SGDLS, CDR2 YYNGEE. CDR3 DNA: TGTGCCAGCAGTCATACAGGGTATGGCTACACCTTC. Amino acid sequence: CASSHTGYGYTF.

In DNA, the CDR3 is TGTGCCAGTAGTAGGACAGACGGCGACGAGCAGTACTTC. Translated: CASSRTDGDEQYF. The chain recombines TRBV19 with TRBJ2-7; D possibly corresponds to TRBD1 (6 bases). Per the germline V gene, CDR1 is LNHDA and CDR2 is SQIVND (reference sequence). V lost 4 bases to trimming and J lost 5 bases, with 12 bases between them. This CDR3 has 13 residues.

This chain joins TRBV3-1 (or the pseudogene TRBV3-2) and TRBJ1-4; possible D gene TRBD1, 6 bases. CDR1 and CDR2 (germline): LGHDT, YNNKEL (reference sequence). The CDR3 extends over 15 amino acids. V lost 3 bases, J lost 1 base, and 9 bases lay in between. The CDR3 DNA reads TGTGCCAGCAGCCAGGACAGCCTAACTAATGAAAAACTGTTTTTT. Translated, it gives CASSQDSLTNEKLFF.

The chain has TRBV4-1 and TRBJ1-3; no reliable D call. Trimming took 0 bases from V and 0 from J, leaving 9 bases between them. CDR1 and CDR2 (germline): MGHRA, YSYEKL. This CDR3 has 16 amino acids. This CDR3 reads CASSQERVFSGNTIYF. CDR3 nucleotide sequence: TGCGCCAGCAGCCAAGAACGCGTCTTCTCTGGAAACACCATATATTTT.

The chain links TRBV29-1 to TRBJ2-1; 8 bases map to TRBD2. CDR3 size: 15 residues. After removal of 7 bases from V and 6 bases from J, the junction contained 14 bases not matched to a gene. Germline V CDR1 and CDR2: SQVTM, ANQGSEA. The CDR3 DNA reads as TGCAGCGCGATCCTCCCCCTCAGCGGGAGCAATGAGCAGTTCTTC. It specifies CSAILPLSGSNEQFF.

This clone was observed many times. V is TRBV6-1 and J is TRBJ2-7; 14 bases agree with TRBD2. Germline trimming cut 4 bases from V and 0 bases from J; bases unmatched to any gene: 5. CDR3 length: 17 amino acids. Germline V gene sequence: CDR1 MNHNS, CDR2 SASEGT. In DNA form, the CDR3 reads TGTGCCAGCAGTGCGGGACTAGCGGGGGCCCGCTCCTACGAGCAGTACTTC. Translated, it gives CASSAGLAGARSYEQYF.

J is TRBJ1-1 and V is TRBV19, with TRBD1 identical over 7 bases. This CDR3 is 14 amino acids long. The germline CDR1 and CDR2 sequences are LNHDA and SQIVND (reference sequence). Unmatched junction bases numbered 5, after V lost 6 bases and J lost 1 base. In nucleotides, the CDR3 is TGTGCCAGTAGGAAGGGACAGACGAACACTGAAGCTTTCTTT. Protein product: CASRKGQTNTEAFF.

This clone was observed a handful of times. CDR3 sequence (DNA): TGTGCCAGCAGCCCCGACAGGTTAAATTCACCCCTCCACTTT. Translation: CASSPDRLNSPLHF. The chain is built from TRBV11-2 and TRBJ1-6; D is perhaps TRBD1 (6 bases). The CDR3 spans 14 residues. Germline loops: CDR1 SGHAT, CDR2 FQNNGV. Trimming removed 5 bases at V and 7 bases at J, with 12 bases between.

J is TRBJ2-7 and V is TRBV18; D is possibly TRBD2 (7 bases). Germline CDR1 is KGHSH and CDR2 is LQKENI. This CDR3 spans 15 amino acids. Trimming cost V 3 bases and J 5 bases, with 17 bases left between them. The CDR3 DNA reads TGTGCCAGCTCACCGCCCTCTGGGGGGGCCCACGAGCAGTACTTC. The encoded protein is CASSPPSGGAHEQYF.

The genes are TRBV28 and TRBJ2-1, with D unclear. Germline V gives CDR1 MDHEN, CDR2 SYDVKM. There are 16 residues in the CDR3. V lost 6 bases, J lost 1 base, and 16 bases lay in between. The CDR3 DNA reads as TGTGCCAGCAGCCCCATGAGCCGGCGGTCCTACAATGAGCAGTTCTTC. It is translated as CASSPMSRRSYNEQFF.

This CDR3 reads CSALNYEQYF. For the CDR3, the DNA is TGCAGTGCTCTTAACTACGAGCAGTACTTC. J is TRBJ2-7 and V is TRBV20-1; D not certain. CDR3 length: 10 residues. V lost 5 bases and J lost 3, with 5 bases in between. Germline values: CDR1 DFQATT, CDR2 SNEGSKA (reference sequence).

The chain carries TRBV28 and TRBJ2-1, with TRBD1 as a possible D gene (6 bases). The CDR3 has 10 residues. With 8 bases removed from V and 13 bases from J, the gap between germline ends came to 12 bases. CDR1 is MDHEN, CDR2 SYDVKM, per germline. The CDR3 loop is CASGGLGQFF. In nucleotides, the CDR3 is TGTGCCAGCGGGGGCCTTGGACAGTTCTTC.

The CDR3 DNA sequence: TGCGCCAGCAGCCCGGTCCGGACAGGGAAAGTTTATTCTGGAAACACCATATATTTT. The encoded protein is CASSPVRTGKVYSGNTIYF. J is TRBJ1-3 and V is TRBV5-1; 8 bases match TRBD1. CDR1 and CDR2 from the germline V gene are SGHRS and YFSETQ. This CDR3 is 19 amino acids long. Trimming at V came to 4 bases and at J to 1 base, leaving 16 bases not matched to a gene.

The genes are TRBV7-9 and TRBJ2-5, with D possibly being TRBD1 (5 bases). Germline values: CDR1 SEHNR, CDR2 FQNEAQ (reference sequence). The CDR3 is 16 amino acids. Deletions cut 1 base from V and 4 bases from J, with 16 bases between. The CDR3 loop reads CASSLGTLMGIETQYF. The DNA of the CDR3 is TGTGCCAGCAGCTTAGGGACACTGATGGGGATAGAGACCCAGTACTTC.

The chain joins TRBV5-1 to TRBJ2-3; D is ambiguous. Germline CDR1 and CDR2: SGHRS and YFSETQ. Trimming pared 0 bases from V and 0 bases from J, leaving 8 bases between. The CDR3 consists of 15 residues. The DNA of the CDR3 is TGCGCCAGCAGCTTGGGCGGCCCTAGCACAGATACGCAGTATTTT. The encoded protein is CASSLGGPSTDTQYF.

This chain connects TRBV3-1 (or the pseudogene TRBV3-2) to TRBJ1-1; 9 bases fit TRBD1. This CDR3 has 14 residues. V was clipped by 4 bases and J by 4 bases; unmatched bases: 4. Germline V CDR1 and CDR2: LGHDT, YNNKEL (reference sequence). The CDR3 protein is CASSPQGAFTEAFF. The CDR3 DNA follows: TGTGCCAGCAGCCCACAGGGGGCATTCACTGAAGCTTTCTTT.

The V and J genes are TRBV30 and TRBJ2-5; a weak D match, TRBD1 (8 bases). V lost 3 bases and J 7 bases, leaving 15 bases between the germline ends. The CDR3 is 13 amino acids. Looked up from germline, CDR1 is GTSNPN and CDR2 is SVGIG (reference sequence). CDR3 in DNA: TGTGCCTGGAGCGGACAGGGAGGGATGACCCAGTACTTC. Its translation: CAWSGQGGMTQYF.